This T cell receptor beta chain was sequenced during a study of early T cells in non-severe SARS-CoV-2 infection. Study as a whole: Whole-blood bulk RNA, unsorted, was sequenced, and chains were unpaired. Study-level points and caveats: VDJdb matching favored anti-spike CD8 responses, missing private and CD4 specificities.

Attachment of unique molecular identifiers to individual cDNA molecules was performed. TCRdb re-called the 5' RACE reads with MiXCR, one entry per CDR3 protein. The sample includes about 130,000 distinct CDR3 sequences, 14% to 15% of them seen just once. On this clonotype itself: No antigen is known for it.

The CDR3 length is 12 residues. CDR1 and CDR2 (germline): SQVTM, ANQGSEA. Trimming removed 4 bases at V and 3 bases at J, with 7 bases between. The TCR originated in an adult who was a healthcare worker with PCR-confirmed SARS-CoV-2 infection or an uninfected control (not recorded which). J is TRBJ2-1 and V is TRBV29-1; unclear D gene. Sequencing was carried out using whole blood. The CDR3 region has the DNA TGCAGCGTTGGCCAGGTCTACAATGAGCAGTTCTTC. Its protein product is CSVGQVYNEQFF.